The 22 T cell receptor beta chains below come from one sample, sequenced in a study of control samples from healthy donors and cancer patients (TCRdb year 2020). Libraries were prepared through the immunoSEQ multiplex PCR assay. As stored in TCRdb, this immuneACCESS dataset retains in-frame rearrangements with V and J assigned. A fraction of the clones does not appear; measured against another copy, unresolved V genes explain less than half of the discrepancy, and the remainder lacks a known reason. The sample data list just over 80,000 clones, and about 93% of these were observed just once. The top ten clones comprise 4.5% to 5.5% of the sample. Sequencing input: blood. These receptor sequences come from a woman aged 18-29 years in good health.

This rearrangement joins TRBV19 to TRBJ2-3, with 8 bases fitting TRBD2. This CDR3 has 14 residues. Per the germline V gene, CDR1 is LNHDA and CDR2 is SQIVND (reference sequence). Trimming took 5 bases from V and 7 from J; bases not matched to a gene: 8. The CDR3 nucleotides are TGTGCCAGTAGTGTTAGCGGGACCGCAAATACGCAGTATTTT. Amino acid sequence: CASSVSGTANTQYF.

The chain recombines TRBV5-6 with TRBJ1-2, with no clear D. CDR1 and CDR2 from the germline V gene are SGHDT and YYEEEE. There are 14 residues in the CDR3. V was trimmed by 0 bases and J by 1 base, leaving 7 bases between them. The CDR3 protein is CASSLAAFNYGYTF. Written as DNA, the CDR3 is TGTGCCAGCAGCTTGGCCGCCTTTAACTATGGCTACACCTTC.

This clone has only one observation. The chain joins TRBV7-2 to TRBJ1-1; 9 bases line up with TRBD1. The CDR3 totals 13 residues. Germline CDR1 is SGHTA and CDR2 is FQGNSA. Trimming took 4 bases from V and 4 from J; bases not matched to a gene: 1. The CDR3 DNA is TGTGCCAGCAGCTCACAGGGGGCCACTGAAGCTTTCTTT. Its protein product is CASSSQGATEAFF.

This sequence joins TRBV28 and TRBJ1-1; TRBD1 matches at 11 bases. Trimming at V came to 7 bases and at J to 1 base, leaving 14 bases not matched to a gene. CDR1 MDHEN and CDR2 SYDVKM come from the germline V gene. The CDR3 is 18 amino acids. CDR3 loop: CASTPPPGQGDPNTEAFF. CDR3 sequence (DNA): TGTGCCAGCACCCCGCCACCGGGACAGGGGGACCCGAACACTGAAGCTTTCTTT.

To note about this clone: At one end, the junction sequence differs from germline, possibly due to a read error. V usage is TRBV12-3 or TRBV12-4 and J usage is TRBJ1-4; D is unclear. The CDR3 has 12 amino acids. The CDR3 reads CASSFANEKLFF. CDR3 coding DNA: TGCGCCAGCAGTTTTGCTAATGAAAAACTGTTTTTT.

The chain carries TRBV2 and TRBJ1-5, with TRBD1 matching over 7 bases. This CDR3 has 13 residues. The V segment lost 5 bases and the J segment 7 bases; nucleotides outside the gene matches: 5. CDR1 is SNHLY, CDR2 FYNNEI, per germline. CDR3 coding DNA: TGTGCCAGCAGTTACACAGGGGACCAGCCCCAGCATTTT. It is translated as CASSYTGDQPQHF.

V and J are TRBV7-6 and TRBJ2-2; 12 positions match TRBD2. The CDR3 sequence is 16 residues long. Germline CDR1 and CDR2: SGHVS and FNYEAQ. Losses at the gene ends were 2 bases for V and 6 bases for J; bases not matched to a gene: 4. CDR3 DNA sequence: TGTGCCAGCAGCTTAAATCTAGCGGGAGGGGCCGGGGAGCTGTTTTTT. Its protein product is CASSLNLAGGAGELFF.

The J gene is TRBJ1-1, the V gene TRBV5-1; no clear D. The CDR3 runs 13 residues. The V gene's germline CDR1 is SGHRS and CDR2 YFSETQ. Trimming shortened V by 2 bases and J by 3 bases, and 8 bases separated the two germline ends. The CDR3 DNA reads as TGCGCCAGCAGCTTTTGGGAGGACACTGAAGCTTTCTTT. It specifies CASSFWEDTEAFF.

The chain joins TRBV7-6 to TRBJ2-2; TRBD2 matches 8 bases. CDR1 and CDR2 (germline): SGHVS, FNYEAQ. The V gene end was trimmed by 7 bases and the J gene end by 2 bases; junction bases not matched to a gene: 21. The CDR3 covers 20 residues. In nucleotides, the CDR3 is TGTGCCAGCATTCGGGGGTTTCTGCGGGAGGACTCACCAAACACCGGGGAGCTGTTTTTT. Its translation: CASIRGFLREDSPNTGELFF.

This clone was counted between two and nine times. V usage is TRBV6-1 and J usage is TRBJ2-5; perhaps D is TRBD1 or TRBD2 (6 bases each). Germline CDR1 and CDR2: MNHNS and SASEGT. The CDR3 covers 15 residues. Trimming shortened V by 1 base and J by 5 bases, and 14 bases separated the two germline ends. The CDR3 nucleotides are TGTGCCAGCAGTGAAGGGAAGGGGGAGGCGGAGACCCAGTACTTC. Amino acid sequence: CASSEGKGEAETQYF.

In DNA, the CDR3 is TGTGCCAGCAGTTTCCCGGGACAGGGATCGACCCAGTACTTC. Its protein product is CASSFPGQGSTQYF. The chain uses TRBV27 and TRBJ2-5; 9 nucleotides agree with TRBD1. The ends lost 3 bases at V and 7 bases at J; junction bases unmatched: 6. This CDR3 is built from 14 residues. Germline assignment: CDR1 MNHEY and CDR2 SMNVEV (reference sequence).

This sequence joins TRBV27 and TRBJ1-2; 9 nucleotides match TRBD1. Trimming at V came to 5 bases and at J to 5 bases, leaving 9 bases not matched to a gene. Germline V gene data show CDR1 as MNHEY and CDR2 as SMNVEV (reference sequence). CDR3 size: 15 residues. The CDR3 bases are TGTGCCAGCAGTGAAAGGGACAGGGCGGGGTATGGCTACACCTTC. It is translated as CASSERDRAGYGYTF.

The chain recombines TRBV7-3 with TRBJ2-7; D is undetermined. This CDR3 contains 16 residues. From germline, CDR1 is SGHTA and CDR2 FQGTGA. V lost 2 bases to trimming and J lost 5 bases, with 19 bases between them. The CDR3 loop reads CASSLEGFATLDEQYF. For the CDR3, the DNA is TGTGCCAGCAGCTTAGAAGGGTTCGCCACCTTGGACGAGCAGTACTTC.

This chain uses TRBV5-1 with TRBJ2-3, with 12 bases aligning to TRBD2. This CDR3 is 17 amino acids long. V was clipped by 0 bases and J by 4 bases; unmatched bases: 6. Germline lookup yields CDR1 SGHRS and CDR2 YFSETQ. CDR3 nucleotide sequence: TGCGCCAGCAGCTTGGGGGCTAGCGGGGGGGCCCCAGATACGCAGTATTTT. Its protein product is CASSLGASGGAPDTQYF.

The J gene is TRBJ1-2, the V gene TRBV19; no definite D call. The CDR3 consists of 12 residues. From germline, CDR1 is LNHDA and CDR2 SQIVND (reference sequence). Trimming stripped 5 bases from V and 8 bases from J, with 12 bases between. The CDR3: CASSVSSAGYTF. The CDR3 region has the DNA TGTGCCAGTAGTGTATCGAGCGCCGGCTACACCTTC.

This clone has a single count. The V gene is TRBV9, the J gene TRBJ2-1; 15 positions match TRBD2. Germline lookup yields CDR1 SGDLS and CDR2 YYNGEE. The J segment lost 0 bases and the V segment lost 3 bases, leaving 13 bases of the junction unmatched. CDR3 size: 21 residues. CDR3 residues: CASSALRTSGGASNSYNEQFF. Here the CDR3 DNA reads TGTGCCAGCAGCGCGTTGAGGACTAGCGGGGGGGCGAGTAACTCCTACAATGAGCAGTTCTTC. Together with reference TRBV9 and TRBJ2-1, the CDR3 gives the full variable domain: DSGVTQTPKHLITATGQRVTLRCSPRSGDLSVYWYQQSLDQGLQFLIQYYNGEERAKGNILERFSAQQFPDLHSELNLSSLELGDSALYFCASSALRTSGGASNSYNEQFFGPGTRLTVL.

The chain links TRBV28 to TRBJ1-6, with D maybe TRBD1 (6 bases). With 8 bases removed from V and 7 bases from J, the gap between germline ends came to 12 bases. Germline assignment: CDR1 MDHEN and CDR2 SYDVKM. The CDR3 totals 13 residues. The CDR3: CASLQGLNSPLHF. CDR3 nucleotide sequence: TGTGCCAGCCTACAGGGCTTGAATTCACCCCTCCACTTT.

The J gene is TRBJ2-5, the V gene TRBV5-1, with D perhaps TRBD1 (6 bases). Germline assignment: CDR1 SGHRS and CDR2 YFSETQ. This CDR3 has 14 amino acids. Trimming stripped 4 bases from V and 1 base from J, with 11 bases between. The CDR3 spells CASSPRQVQETQYF. The CDR3 DNA follows: TGCGCCAGCAGCCCGAGACAGGTCCAAGAGACCCAGTACTTC.

The chain carries TRBV9 and TRBJ2-5; D is ambiguous. The CDR3 totals 13 residues. Germline V lookup: CDR1 SGDLS, CDR2 YYNGEE. The ends were cut back, 0 bases at V and 7 bases at J, with 10 bases in the middle. Here the CDR3 reads CASSVGDIGTQYF. The CDR3 DNA is TGTGCCAGCAGCGTAGGTGATATCGGGACCCAGTACTTC.

This chain links TRBV7-3 with TRBJ2-3, with 9 bases aligning to TRBD2. Germline trimming cut 2 bases from V and 4 bases from J; bases unmatched to any gene: 10. There are 17 residues in the CDR3. Per germline, CDR1 SGHTA and CDR2 FQGTGA. The CDR3 nucleotides are TGTGCCAGCAGCTTATCGGCGGGGGGGCCCCCCCCAGATACGCAGTATTTT. As protein: CASSLSAGGPPPDTQYF.

This chain joins TRBV5-4 and TRBJ2-5; 9 nucleotides align to TRBD2. This CDR3 comprises 16 residues. V lost 4 bases and J lost 2; bases outside the gene matches: 9. Germline-derived CDR1 and CDR2 are SGHNT and YYREEE (reference sequence). The CDR3 nucleotides read TGTGCCAGCAGCCGAATCTCAGGACTAGCGCAAGAGACCCAGTACTTC. Encoded protein: CASSRISGLAQETQYF.

This rearrangement joins TRBV27 to TRBJ1-5, with 8 bases matching TRBD1. CDR3 length: 14 amino acids. V gave up 6 bases and J gave up 5 bases; unmatched junction bases: 6. Germline-derived CDR1 and CDR2 are MNHEY and SMNVEV (reference sequence). The CDR3 sequence is CASRRTGGDQPQHF. For the CDR3, the DNA is TGTGCCAGCAGACGAACAGGGGGGGATCAGCCCCAGCATTTT.